Reported below is one TCR beta chain. What antigen it recognizes has not been identified. No clone much larger than this one lies a single base away; base qualities are absent. TCRbeta CDR3 regions were amplified from genomic DNA by means of the immunoSEQ Assay, a bias-controlled multiplex PCR. The paper's processing steps were these. The number of nucleated cells in each sample was estimated by amplification of reference gene primers within the assay. Sequence reads were collapsed and filtered to measure the absolute abundance of every unique TCRbeta CDR3 rearrangement. For each sample, productive Simpson clonality was calculated by taking the square root of Simpson's diversity index across productive rearrangements. This immuneACCESS table, as held by TCRdb, lists in-frame sequences with V and J called but not all clones. Of the missing ones, under half trace to an unresolved V gene in checked studies; the others have no known cause. That table is the source of V, J and clone size, and D and trimming were worked out from the DNA. The sample table records about 310,000 clones; around 89% of these occur just once. Around 4.3% of the sample goes to the ten largest clones.

Participants in the prospective study were enrolled through a virtual design, were aged about 18 to 100 years, and lived in fewer than 30 United States geographic areas. In the prospective study, participants were assigned to cohorts based on the clinical history participants reported in a screening survey and a study questionnaire. In the prospective study, mobile phlebotomists collected whole blood, serum and a nasopharyngeal or oropharyngeal swab from each participant. Participants in the prospective study had the option to provide additional blood draws and questionnaires over a 2-month period. Blood samples from the prospective study were shipped frozen or at room temperature prior to DNA extraction. For this chain, trimming is 2 bases at the V end and 3 bases at the J end, and the number of junction bases without a gene match is 10. From its cysteine to its phenylalanine, the CDR3 spans 16 amino acids. Only the CDR3 portion is preserved as DNA: 48 bases, with reading frame beginning at the first base. CDR1 is given as SGDLS and CDR2 as YYNGEE, both from the germline V gene.

This record belongs to a study of blood T cell repertoires in COVID-19 (dated by TCRdb to 2019 to 2021). Regarding the research as a whole: Samples covering the acute and convalescent phases of COVID-19 were provided by collaborators in the United States, Italy and Spain. Samples were obtained from the ongoing ImmuneRACE study (first 160 participants) and from 1,000 to 1,500 subjects provided by 6 global collaborators. Deeply sampled blood TCRbeta repertoires from subjects exposed to, actively infected with, or recovered from COVID-19 were included in the dataset. The material from the prospective study consisted of cDNA or gDNA derived from T cells, B-cell-depleted T cells, or PBMCs. A de-identified subject ID, COVID-19 status, age in years and sex were almost always included in the sample metadata. Where available, HLA class I and class II types were taken from metadata supplied by the sample provider and were not determined by assay-based typing. A freely available public database, intended as a resource for researchers studying the immune response to SARS-CoV-2, is where the repertoires were released. What the work shows at the level of the full study, not this receptor alone: The quantity of clinical and demographic metadata differed by source and by participant and was supplied without curation.

The sample taken for sequencing was PBMCs or T cells enriched from blood (not recorded which). The receptor was isolated from a woman between 18 and 29 years old with acute COVID-19. This chain joins TRBV9 to TRBJ1-2; 7 junctional bases match TRBD1. The CDR3 region: CASSVGPRQGDYGYTF. The DNA sequence is as follows: TGTGCCAGCAGCGTGGGTCCCCGACAGGGAGACTATGGCTACACCTTC.